This T cell receptor (beta chain) was observed in a study of T-cell memory formation after mild COVID-19. Study outcomes and limitations: The study detected some responding clones in pre-infection memory, suggesting cross-reactive memory joined. Later expanders leaned CD4+, whereas day 15 to 85 contracting clones were balanced CD4/CD8.

This CDR3 has 15 residues. CDR1 and CDR2 from the germline V gene are SGHTA and FQGTGA. The ends were cut back, 1 base at V and 4 bases at J, with 13 bases in the middle. Points on this clonotype: Its antigen is as yet unknown.

Each CDR3 protein is one row after TCRdb ran MiXCR on the 5' RACE reads. Of hundreds of thousands of distinct CDR3 sequences in the sample, 24% were seen once. This chain connects TRBV7-3 to TRBJ2-5; tentatively, D is TRBD1 or TRBD2 (5 bases each). The clonotype comes from an adult woman who had mild COVID-19 (a few samples of this study predate the infection). Cell type and time point are not known. The sample was PBMCs or a T cell subset sorted from them (not recorded which). The CDR3 here is CASSLKEGWGETQYF. CDR3 sequence (DNA): TGTGCCAGCAGCTTAAAAGAGGGGTGGGGAGAGACCCAGTACTTC.